This T cell receptor (beta chain) is from a study of blood T cell repertoires in COVID-19. This clone occurred a few times. Repertoires were generated with immunoSEQ multiplex PCR, while TCRdb's copy carries only in-frame clones and drops some. The data show about 200,000 clones, almost 85% seen once. This clonotype was obtained from an older woman with COVID-19, enrolled during active disease. Sequencing input: peripheral blood.

CDR3 protein: CASSPTSGRTGELFF. For the CDR3, the DNA is TGTGCCAGCAGCCCGACTAGCGGGAGAACCGGGGAGCTGTTTTTT. This chain connects TRBV14 to TRBJ2-2; TRBD2 agrees at 12 bases. Germline CDR1 is SGHDN and CDR2 is FVKESK. Losses at the gene ends were 4 bases for V and 5 bases for J; bases not matched to a gene: 2. The CDR3 spans 15 residues.